Listed below are T cell receptor beta chains from one sample, sequenced in a study of technical replicates of blood from four donors. Sequencing used immunoSEQ multiplex PCR; TCRdb keeps in-frame clones, though not all of them. The data contain nearly 80,000 clones, approximately 93% of them singletons. Sample: T cells isolated from PBMCs. All receptors derive from a human donor in good health. CDR3s include the opening cysteine and the closing phenylalanine or tryptophan. D genes are given only for firm matches. Clone size, where shown, is once, few, many, or a class for clones that have expanded.

D	size	V	length	J	DNA	CDR3
TRBD2	NA	TRBV7-6	17	TRBJ2-3	TGTGCCAGCAGCTTAAGTCCGGCTAGCGGGGAGGCAGATACGCAGTATTTT	CASSLSPASGEADTQYF
NA	NA	TRBV2	18	TRBJ2-7	TGTGCCAGCAGTGAAGCGCTTTACCGACAGGAAACTTACTACGAGCAGTACTTC	CASSEALYRQETYYEQYF
NA	NA	TRBV5-1	17	TRBJ1-3	TGCGCCAGCAGGAGGGTCGACAATTTGCTCGCTGGAAACACCATATATTTT	CASRRVDNLLAGNTIYF
TRBD2	NA	TRBV7-9	12	TRBJ2-1	TGTGCCAGCAGCCCAAGCGGGGTTACGCAGTTCTTC	CASSPSGVTQFF
NA	NA	TRBV6-1	14	TRBJ1-1	TGTGCCAGCGGGGGGAGAAGTTGGAGCACTGAAGCTTTCTTT	CASGGRSWSTEAFF
NA	NA	TRBV6-5	11	TRBJ1-2	TGTGCCAGCAATGGAGCCTATGGCTACACCTTC	CASNGAYGYTF
TRBD1	NA	TRBV7-8	16	TRBJ2-5	TGTGCCAGCAGCCCCCGCCTTCCGACAGGGCAAGAGACCCAGTACTTC	CASSPRLPTGQETQYF
TRBD2	NA	TRBV30	15	TRBJ2-1	TGTGCCTGGAACCCCCCGGGGAGCGGGGTCAATGAGCAGTTCTTC	CAWNPPGSGVNEQFF
NA	NA	TRBV10-2	12	TRBJ2-1	TGCGCCAGCTCCCCCCAGTACAATGAGCAGTTCTTC	CASSPQYNEQFF
NA	NA	TRBV5-6	12	TRBJ2-7	TGTGCCAGCAGCAGTAGCTCCTACGAGCAGTACTTC	CASSSSSYEQYF
NA	NA	TRBV6-1	16	TRBJ1-5	TGTGCCAGCAGTGTTGACGGGGTTTCAGGCAATCAGCCCCAGCATTTT	CASSVDGVSGNQPQHF
NA	NA	TRBV15	16	TRBJ1-3	TGTGCCACCAGCAGAGATTTTACCGGGACAGGAAACACCATATATTTT	CATSRDFTGTGNTIYF
TRBD1	NA	TRBV28	15	TRBJ1-3	TGTGCCAGCAGTGCACAGGGGGCCATTGGAAACACCATATATTTT	CASSAQGAIGNTIYF
TRBD1	NA	TRBV9	15	TRBJ1-2	TGTGCCAGCAGCGCCGGAATACAGGGGAGTTATGGCTACACCTTC	CASSAGIQGSYGYTF
NA	NA	TRBV11-3	12	TRBJ2-7	TGTGCCAGCAGCCTCTTGTCCTACGAGCAGTACTTC	CASSLLSYEQYF
NA	once	TRBV28	17	TRBJ1-3	TGTGCCAGCAGTTTATTCTGGGGGCAGTACTCTGGAAACACCATATATTTT	CASSLFWGQYSGNTIYF
TRBD2	once	TRBV29-1	13	TRBJ2-7	TGCAGCGTTGAGCTAGCGGGTACTATCGAGCAGTACTTC	CSVELAGTIEQYF
TRBD2	NA	TRBV7-3	16	TRBJ2-2	TGTGCCAGCAGCTACTCTAGCGGGGCCAAAGTTGGGGAGCTGTTTTTT	CASSYSSGAKVGELFF
TRBD2	NA	TRBV4-2	17	TRBJ2-7	TGTGCCAGCAGCCAATACCCTAGAAGGCGGGAGGGTTACGAGCAGTACTTC	CASSQYPRRREGYEQYF
NA	NA	TRBV5-8	12	TRBJ1-2	TGTGCCAGCAGCTTGGCTGGACTTCTCACCTTCTTC	CASSLAGLLTFF
TRBD1	NA	TRBV10-2	17	TRBJ1-5	TGCGCCAGCAGTGTAAATGTCGGGGACAGGGGATTTCAGCCCCAGCATTTT	CASSVNVGDRGFQPQHF
NA	NA	TRBV5-4	15	TRBJ2-5	TGTGCCAGCAGCTTGGAGGGGGGGATACAAGAGACCCAGTACTTC	CASSLEGGIQETQYF
NA	NA	TRBV11-3	13	TRBJ1-5	TGTGCCAGTTCGGGGAGCGGCAATCAGCCCCAGCATTTT	CASSGSGNQPQHF
TRBD1	NA	TRBV29-1	15	TRBJ1-2	TGCAGCGTTAATAATGGGGACAGGAGAATCTATGGCTACACCTTC	CSVNNGDRRIYGYTF
TRBD2	NA	TRBV16	18	TRBJ2-7	TGTGCCAGCAGCCACCTAGCGGGAGCTAATGTCGCACTACGCGAGCAGTACTTC	CASSHLAGANVALREQYF
TRBD1	few	TRBV27	17	TRBJ1-2	TGTGCCAGCAGTTTGATCGGTTACCAGGGGGCCGCCTATGGCTACACCTTC	CASSLIGYQGAAYGYTF
NA	NA	TRBV7-6	15	TRBJ2-7	TGTGCCAGCAGCCCCGGACTGGACTTACGAGGGGAGCAGTACTTC	CASSPGLDLRGEQYF
TRBD2	once	TRBV13	15	TRBJ2-3	TGTGCCAGCAGCCTTGGACTAGCGGGAACAGATACGCAGTATTTT	CASSLGLAGTDTQYF
TRBD1	once	TRBV6-1	15	TRBJ1-5	TGTGCCAGCAGTACTCAGGGGGTAGGGAATCAGCCCCAGCATTTT	CASSTQGVGNQPQHF
TRBD1	NA	TRBV19	14	TRBJ1-5	TGTGCCATTGGACAGGGCCGTGGCAATCAGCCCCAGCATTTT	CAIGQGRGNQPQHF
NA	NA	TRBV9	12	TRBJ2-7	TGTGCCAGCAGCGTAGGCGGTTACGAGCAGTACTTC	CASSVGGYEQYF
TRBD1	once	TRBV19	14	TRBJ1-4	TGTGCCAGTAGTAGGACAGGGAGGGGTGAAAAACTGTTTTTT	CASSRTGRGEKLFF
NA	NA	TRBV7-9	17	TRBJ2-1	TGTGCCAGCCAGCTTAAGAGGGCAGAGGGTTCCTACAATGAGCAGTTCTTC	CASQLKRAEGSYNEQFF
NA	once	TRBV18	14	TRBJ2-5	TGTGCCAGCTCACCTGGAGGGGGCCGGGAGACCCAGTACTTC	CASSPGGGRETQYF
NA	NA	TRBV13	12	TRBJ2-7	TGTGCCAGCAGCATCGGGGACTACGAGCAGTACTTC	CASSIGDYEQYF
NA	NA	TRBV28	18	TRBJ2-7	TGTGCCAGCAGTTTAGGAGGGGGCGGCCCCACCACCCTTCGCGAGCAGTACTTC	CASSLGGGGPTTLREQYF
TRBD2	NA	TRBV28	17	TRBJ2-1	TGTGCCAGCAGTTTATATTCCGGACTAGCGGGAGTCCATGAGCAGTTCTTC	CASSLYSGLAGVHEQFF
NA	NA	TRBV6-6	16	TRBJ1-2	TGTGCCAGCAGTTACTCGACCCCGGCAGGAAATTATGGCTACACCTTC	CASSYSTPAGNYGYTF
NA	NA	TRBV28	14	TRBJ1-4	TGTGCCAGCAGTTTGCGGGCGGGTGGCGGAAAACTGTTTTTT	CASSLRAGGGKLFF
TRBD2	NA	TRBV9	14	TRBJ2-7	TGTGCCAGCAGCGTATCACTAGCGATCAACGAGCAGTACTTC	CASSVSLAINEQYF
NA	NA	TRBV7-2	14	TRBJ1-2	TGTGCCAGCAGCTTAGAGCGTGGCAGAAGTGGCTACACCTTC	CASSLERGRSGYTF
TRBD1	NA	TRBV11-2	17	TRBJ2-7	TGTGCCAGCAGCTTAGCCCGGGACAGCCGAAACTCCTACGAGCAGTACTTC	CASSLARDSRNSYEQYF
NA	NA	TRBV5-1	14	TRBJ2-7	TGCGCCAGCAGCTTGAAGGGAGACTACGGGGAGCAGTACTTC	CASSLKGDYGEQYF
NA	NA	TRBV28	14	TRBJ1-4	TGTGCCAGCATCCCGGGATCAACTAATGAAAAACTGTTTTTT	CASIPGSTNEKLFF
TRBD1	NA	TRBV28	19	TRBJ1-1	TGTGCCAGCAGTTTAGATTTCGAGTGGCAGGGGGCGGGGAACACTGAAGCTTTCTTT	CASSLDFEWQGAGNTEAFF
NA	NA	TRBV7-8	16	TRBJ2-2	TGTGCCAGCAGCTCCGGGACACGGACTAGAAACGGGGAGCTGTTTTTT	CASSSGTRTRNGELFF
TRBD1	NA	TRBV2	11	TRBJ1-2	TGTGCCAGCAGTACAGGGGTAGGCTACACCTTC	CASSTGVGYTF
NA	NA	TRBV6-5	15	TRBJ1-2	TGTGCCAGCAGTTACTCGATTAGCGTGAACTATGGCTACACCTTC	CASSYSISVNYGYTF
NA	once	TRBV5-1	11	TRBJ2-1	TGCGCCAGCAGCTTGGTAGATGAGCAGTTCTTC	CASSLVDEQFF
TRBD2	once	TRBV5-4	14	TRBJ2-4	TGTGCCAGCAGCATCGGGGGGAGCGGAAACATTCAGTACTTC	CASSIGGSGNIQYF
NA	NA	TRBV9	15	TRBJ1-3	TGTGCCAGCAGCGCCACAGAGAGCTCTGGAAACACCATATATTTT	CASSATESSGNTIYF
NA	NA	TRBV6-5	13	TRBJ1-5	TGTGCCAGCAGTAGGAGTAGCGGTCAGCCCCAGCATTTT	CASSRSSGQPQHF
NA	NA	TRBV19	12	TRBJ2-7	TGTGCCAGTAGTTGGCCTGGCTACGAGCAGTACTTC	CASSWPGYEQYF